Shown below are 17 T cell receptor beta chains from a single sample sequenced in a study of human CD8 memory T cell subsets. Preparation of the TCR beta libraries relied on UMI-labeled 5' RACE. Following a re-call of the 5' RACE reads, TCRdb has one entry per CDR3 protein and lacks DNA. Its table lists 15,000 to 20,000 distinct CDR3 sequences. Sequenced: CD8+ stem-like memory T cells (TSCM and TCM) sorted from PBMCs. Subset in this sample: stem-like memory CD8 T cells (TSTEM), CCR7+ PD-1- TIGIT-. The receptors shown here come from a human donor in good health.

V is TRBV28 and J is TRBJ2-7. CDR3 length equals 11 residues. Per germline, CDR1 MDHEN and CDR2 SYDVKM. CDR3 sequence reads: CASSPKDEQYF.

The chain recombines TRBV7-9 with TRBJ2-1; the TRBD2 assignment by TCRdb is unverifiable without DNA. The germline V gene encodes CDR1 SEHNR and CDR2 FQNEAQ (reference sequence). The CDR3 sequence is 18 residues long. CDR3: CASSLDSVTSGRALVQFF. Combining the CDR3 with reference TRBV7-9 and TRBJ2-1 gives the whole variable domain DTGVSQNPRHKITKRGQNVTFRCDPISEHNRLYWYRQTLGQGPEFLTYFQNEAQLEKSRLLSDRFSAERPKGSFSTLEIQRTEQGDSAMYLCASSLDSVTSGRALVQFFGPGTRLTVL.

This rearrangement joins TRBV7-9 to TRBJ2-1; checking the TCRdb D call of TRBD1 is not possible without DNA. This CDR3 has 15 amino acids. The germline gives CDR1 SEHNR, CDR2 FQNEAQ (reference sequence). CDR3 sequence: CASSLGVADYNEQFF.

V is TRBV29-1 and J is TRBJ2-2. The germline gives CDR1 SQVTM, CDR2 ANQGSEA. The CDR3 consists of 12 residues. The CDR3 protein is CSVVGNTGELFF.

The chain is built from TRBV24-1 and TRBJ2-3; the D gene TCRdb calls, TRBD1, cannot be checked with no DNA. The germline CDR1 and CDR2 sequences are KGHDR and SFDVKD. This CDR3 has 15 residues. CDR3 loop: CATSGRQGGIDTQYF.

CDR3 loop: CASSLKETQYF. The chain is built from TRBV12-3 or TRBV12-4 and TRBJ2-5. CDR3 length equals 11 residues.

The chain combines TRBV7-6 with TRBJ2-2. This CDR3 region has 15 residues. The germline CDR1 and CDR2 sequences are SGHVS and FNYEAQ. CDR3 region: CATALAPSNTGELFF.

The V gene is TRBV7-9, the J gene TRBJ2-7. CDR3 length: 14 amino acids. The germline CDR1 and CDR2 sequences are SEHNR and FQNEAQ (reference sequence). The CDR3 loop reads CASSLVGSSYEQYF.

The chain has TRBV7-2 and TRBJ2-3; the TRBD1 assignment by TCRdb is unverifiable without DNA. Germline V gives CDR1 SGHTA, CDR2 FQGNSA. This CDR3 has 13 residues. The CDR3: CASSFQAPDTQYF.

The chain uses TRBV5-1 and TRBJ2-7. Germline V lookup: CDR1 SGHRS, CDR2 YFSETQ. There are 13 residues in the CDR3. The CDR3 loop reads CASSLGQNYEQYF.

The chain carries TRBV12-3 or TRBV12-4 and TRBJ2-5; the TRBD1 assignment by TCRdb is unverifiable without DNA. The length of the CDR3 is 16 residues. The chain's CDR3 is CASSLPGQTSRETQYF.

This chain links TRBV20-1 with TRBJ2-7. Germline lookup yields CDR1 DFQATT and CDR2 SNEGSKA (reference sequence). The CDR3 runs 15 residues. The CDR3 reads CSARDPFGSSYEQYF.

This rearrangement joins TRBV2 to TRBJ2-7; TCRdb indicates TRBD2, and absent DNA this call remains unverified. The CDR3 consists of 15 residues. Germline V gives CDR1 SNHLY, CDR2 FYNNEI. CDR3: CASSERSSGSHEQYF.

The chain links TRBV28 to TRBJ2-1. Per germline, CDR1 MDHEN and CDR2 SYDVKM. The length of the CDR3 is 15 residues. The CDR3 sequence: CARQGLIYMGNEQFF.

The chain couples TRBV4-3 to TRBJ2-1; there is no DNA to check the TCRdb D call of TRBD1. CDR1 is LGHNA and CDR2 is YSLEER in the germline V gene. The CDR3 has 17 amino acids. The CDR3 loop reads CASSQEVAGQGVGEQFF.

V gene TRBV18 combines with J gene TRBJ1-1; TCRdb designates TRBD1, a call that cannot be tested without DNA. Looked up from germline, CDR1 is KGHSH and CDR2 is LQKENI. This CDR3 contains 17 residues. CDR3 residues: CASSPTPGQGGNTEAFF.

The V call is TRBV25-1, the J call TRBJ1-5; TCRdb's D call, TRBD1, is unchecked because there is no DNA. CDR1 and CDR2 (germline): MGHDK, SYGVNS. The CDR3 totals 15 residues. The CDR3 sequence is CASSEGQGASQPQHF.